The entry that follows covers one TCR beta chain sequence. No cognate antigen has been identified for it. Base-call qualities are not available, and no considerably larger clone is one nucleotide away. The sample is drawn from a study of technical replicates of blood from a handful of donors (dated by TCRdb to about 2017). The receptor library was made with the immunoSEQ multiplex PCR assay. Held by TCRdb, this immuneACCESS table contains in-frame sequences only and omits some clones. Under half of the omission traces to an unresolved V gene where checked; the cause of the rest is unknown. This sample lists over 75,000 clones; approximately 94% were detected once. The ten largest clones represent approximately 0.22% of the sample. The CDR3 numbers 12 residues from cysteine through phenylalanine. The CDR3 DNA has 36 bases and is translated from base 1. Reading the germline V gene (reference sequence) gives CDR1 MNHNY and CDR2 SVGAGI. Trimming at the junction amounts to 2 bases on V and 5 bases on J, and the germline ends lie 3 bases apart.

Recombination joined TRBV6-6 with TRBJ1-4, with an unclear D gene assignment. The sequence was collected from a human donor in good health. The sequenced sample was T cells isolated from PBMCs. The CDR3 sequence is CASSYTNEKLFF. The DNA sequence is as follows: TGTGCCAGCAGTTACACAAATGAAAAACTGTTTTTT.